This T cell receptor beta chain comes out of a study of technical replicates of blood from a few donors. TCRdb keeps only in-frame clones here, not all; method: immunoSEQ multiplex PCR. This sample has around 70,000 clones; about 95% occur once, and the top ten carry more than 0.25%. The CDR3 is 15 amino acids. The ends lost 0 bases at V and 5 bases at J; junction bases unmatched: 6. Germline CDR1 ENHRY, CDR2 SYGVKD. V is TRBV10-3 and J is TRBJ2-7, with 8 nucleotides matching TRBD2. This TCR was sampled from a human donor in good health. Sequencing input: T cells isolated from PBMCs. In nucleotides, the CDR3 is TGTGCCATCAGTGAGTCTGGCGGGAGGCACCACGAGCAGTACTTC. Encoded protein: CAISESGGRHHEQYF.